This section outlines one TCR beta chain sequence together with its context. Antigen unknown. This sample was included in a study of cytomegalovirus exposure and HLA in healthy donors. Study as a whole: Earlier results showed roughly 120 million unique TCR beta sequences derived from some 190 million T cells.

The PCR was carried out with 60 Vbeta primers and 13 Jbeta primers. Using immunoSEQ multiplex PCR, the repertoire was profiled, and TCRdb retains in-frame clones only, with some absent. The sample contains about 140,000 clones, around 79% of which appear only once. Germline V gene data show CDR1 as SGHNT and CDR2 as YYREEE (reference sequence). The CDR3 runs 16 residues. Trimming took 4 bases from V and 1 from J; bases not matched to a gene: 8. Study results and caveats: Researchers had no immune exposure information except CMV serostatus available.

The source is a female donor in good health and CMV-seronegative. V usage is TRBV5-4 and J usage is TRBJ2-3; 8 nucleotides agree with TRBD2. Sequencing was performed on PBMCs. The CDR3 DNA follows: TGTGCCAGCAGCCTCAGAGCGGGAGTCGGCACAGATACGCAGTATTTT. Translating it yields CASSLRAGVGTDTQYF. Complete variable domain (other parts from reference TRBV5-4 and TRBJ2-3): ETGVTQSPTHLIKTRGQQVTLRCSSQSGHNTVSWYQQALGQGPQFIFQYYREEENGRGNFPPRFSGLQFPNYSSELNVNALELDDSALYLCASSLRAGVGTDTQYFGPGTRLTVL.